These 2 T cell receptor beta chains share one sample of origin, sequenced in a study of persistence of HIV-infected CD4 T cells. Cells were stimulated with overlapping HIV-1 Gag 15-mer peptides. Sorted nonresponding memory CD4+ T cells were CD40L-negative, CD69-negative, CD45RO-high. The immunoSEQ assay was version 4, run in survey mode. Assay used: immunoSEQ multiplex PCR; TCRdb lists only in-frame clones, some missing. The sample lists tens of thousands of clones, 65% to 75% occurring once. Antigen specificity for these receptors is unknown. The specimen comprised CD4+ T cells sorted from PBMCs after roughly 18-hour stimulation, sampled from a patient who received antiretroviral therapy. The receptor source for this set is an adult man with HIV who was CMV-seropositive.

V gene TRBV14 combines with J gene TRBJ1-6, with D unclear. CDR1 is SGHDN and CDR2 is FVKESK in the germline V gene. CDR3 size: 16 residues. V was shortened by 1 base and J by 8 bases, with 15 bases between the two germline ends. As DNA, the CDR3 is TGTGCCAGCAGCCAAGTGGCGGCCGGATGGGATTCACCCCTCCACTTT. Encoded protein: CASSQVAAGWDSPLHF.

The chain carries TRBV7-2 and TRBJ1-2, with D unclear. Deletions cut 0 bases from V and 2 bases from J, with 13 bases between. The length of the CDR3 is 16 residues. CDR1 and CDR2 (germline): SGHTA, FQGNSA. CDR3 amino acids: CASSLAGGSGNYGYTF. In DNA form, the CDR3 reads TGTGCCAGCAGCTTAGCTGGAGGGTCGGGAAACTATGGCTACACCTTC.